This entry features one T cell receptor (beta chain) sequence. Random hexamers were used to reverse transcribe the RNA input (about 0.5 to 1 ug). TCRdb re-analysed the immunoSEQ multiplex PCR reads in MiXCR, keeping a single row per CDR3 protein. The data hold some 180,000 distinct CDR3 sequences, with roughly 94% observed a single time. This CDR3 region has 16 residues. Trimming took off 1 base at V and 8 bases at J, with 18 bases between the two ends. TEMRA cells were FACS-enriched, while CD8+ and CD4+ T cells were negatively isolated. The data were taken from a study of CD8 T cells in Susac syndrome. Study information: At the time of blood draw, patients with Susac syndrome were therapy-naive, receiving corticosteroids, or receiving intravenous immunoglobulin alone.

Input material: CD4+ T cells from PBMCs. The receptor was derived from a human donor with Susac syndrome. The chain is built from TRBV12-3 or TRBV12-4 and TRBJ2-1; no firm D call. The CDR3 loop reads CASSLGVQKPEDEQFF. The CDR3 bases are TGTGCCAGCAGTTTAGGAGTCCAGAAACCGGAAGATGAGCAGTTCTTC.